These 4 T cell receptor beta chains were all obtained from the same sample, sequenced in a study of cytomegalovirus exposure and HLA in healthy donors. The PCR contained 60 Vbeta and 13 Jbeta primers. Libraries were prepared by immunoSEQ multiplex PCR; TCRdb keeps only in-frame clonotypes and omits some of them. The specimen's table records 100,000 to 150,000 clones. The material sequenced was PBMCs. Receptors originate from a man aged 18 to 30 in good health and CMV-seronegative.

The rearrangement uses TRBV15 and TRBJ1-3; 7 bases map to TRBD1. CDR1 is LNHNV, CDR2 YYDKDF, per germline (reference sequence). The length of the CDR3 is 13 residues. The V segment lost 8 bases and the J segment 8 bases; nucleotides outside the gene matches: 9. The CDR3 region is CATRKTGTDTIYF. For the CDR3, the DNA is TGTGCCACCCGAAAGACAGGGACAGACACCATATATTTT. The complete variable domain, with remaining parts taken from reference TRBV15 and TRBJ1-3, reads DAMVIQNPRYQVTQFGKPVTLSCSQTLNHNVMYWYQQKSSQAPKLLFHYYDKDFNNEADTPDNFQSRRPNTSFCFLDIRSPGLGDTAMYLCATRKTGTDTIYFGEGSWLTVV.

The V gene is TRBV30, the J gene TRBJ2-1, with TRBD2 matching 9 bases. This CDR3 comprises 15 residues. V trimming: 2 bases; J trimming: 4 bases; junction bases outside the gene matches: 6. The germline V gene encodes CDR1 GTSNPN and CDR2 SVGIG (reference sequence). CDR3 residues: CAWSKGLAGYNEQFF. The CDR3 DNA reads as TGTGCCTGGAGTAAAGGGCTAGCGGGGTACAATGAGCAGTTCTTC.

The rearrangement links TRBV7-3 to TRBJ2-1; TRBD2 matches 8 bases. J gave up 9 bases and V 3 bases, and 4 bases lay outside the gene matches. This CDR3 spans 13 amino acids. CDR1 is SGHTA and CDR2 is FQGTGA in the germline V gene. CDR3 DNA sequence: TGTGCCAGCAGCTTTAGCGGGGTTCCTGAGCAGTTCTTC. Translated: CASSFSGVPEQFF.

The chain recombines TRBV30 with TRBJ2-3; D possibly corresponds to TRBD2 (6 bases). CDR3 length: 19 residues. V dropped 4 bases and J dropped 3 bases, with 29 bases sitting between them. Germline CDR1 is GTSNPN and CDR2 is SVGIG (reference sequence). CDR3 sequence reads: CAWTRKGFGMAGRTDTQYF. The CDR3 nucleotides are TGTGCCTGGACACGTAAGGGTTTTGGGATGGCGGGAAGAACAGATACGCAGTATTTT.